This TCR beta chain is drawn from a study of vaccination and CD4 T cells after COVID-19. This clonotype appeared a few times. As yet, its antigen is unknown. The CDR3 extends over 14 amino acids. Germline lookup yields CDR1 LNHNV and CDR2 YYDKDF (reference sequence). Trimming took off 0 bases at V and 7 bases at J, with 12 bases between the two ends. Sequencing of cultured CD4+ T cell DNA used the Oncomine TCR Beta short-read assay. TCRdb independently ran MiXCR on the PCR reads; one entry per CDR3 protein. Of roughly 4,500 distinct CDR3 sequences in the sample, 60% to 75% were seen once. The treatment denotes: roughly 10-day PBMC culture with coronavirus spike peptide pools or control peptides (ViraFEST assay). The unexposed donor gave CD4+ T cells before the COVID-19 pandemic (2011-2018). Each well received two million PBMCs, cultured with roughly 9.4 IU/ml IL-2 and 9 to 10 ug/ml peptide pools.

The sample consisted of CD4+ T cells from blood, cultured in vitro. The gene calls are TRBV15 and TRBJ1-2, with a possible D match to TRBD1 (5 bases). The receptor was derived from a human donor in good health. CDR3 sequence reads: CATSREGTEGGYTF. In DNA, the CDR3 is TGTGCCACCAGCAGAGAGGGGACGGAAGGTGGCTACACCTTC. The variable domain in full, with the rest retrieved from reference TRBV15 and TRBJ1-2, is DAMVIQNPRYQVTQFGKPVTLSCSQTLNHNVMYWYQQKSSQAPKLLFHYYDKDFNNEADTPDNFQSRRPNTSFCFLDIRSPGLGDTAMYLCATSREGTEGGYTFGSGTRLTVV.